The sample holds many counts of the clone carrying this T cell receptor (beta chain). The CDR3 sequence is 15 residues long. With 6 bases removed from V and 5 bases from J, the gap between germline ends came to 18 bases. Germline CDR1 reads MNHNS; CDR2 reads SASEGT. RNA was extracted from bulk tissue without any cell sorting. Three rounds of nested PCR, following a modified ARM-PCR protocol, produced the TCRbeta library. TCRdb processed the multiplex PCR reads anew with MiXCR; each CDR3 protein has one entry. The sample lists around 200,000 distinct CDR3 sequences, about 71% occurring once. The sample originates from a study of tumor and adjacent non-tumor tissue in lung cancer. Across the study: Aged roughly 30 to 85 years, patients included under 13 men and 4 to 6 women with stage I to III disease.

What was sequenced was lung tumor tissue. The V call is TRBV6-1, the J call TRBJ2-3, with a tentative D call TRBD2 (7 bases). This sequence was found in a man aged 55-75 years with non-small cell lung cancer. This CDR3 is CASSWGGSEGDTQYF. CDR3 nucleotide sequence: TGTGCCAGCAGCTGGGGGGGCAGCGAGGGAGATACGCAGTATTTT.